These 10 T cell receptor beta chains came from one sample sequenced in a study of HIV-infected patients and healthy controls. Reverse transcription used approximately 500 ng RNA and constant-region primers for alpha and beta. Using multiplexing indices, alpha and beta chain libraries were generated apart by chain-specific third strand synthesis. TCRdb reprocessed the 5' RACE reads with MiXCR, giving one entry per CDR3 protein. The sample carries 15,000 to 20,000 distinct CDR3 sequences, around 5.5% recorded once. All unsorted peripheral T cells were captured because whole blood was used without fractionation. The sequenced material came from blood. These receptors were obtained from an adult in good health.

Ten or more counts support this clonotype. The chain joins TRBV5-1 to TRBJ2-3; TRBD1 might be the D (5 bases). This CDR3 comprises 14 residues. Per germline, CDR1 SGHRS and CDR2 YFSETQ. Trimming pared 4 bases from V and 5 bases from J, leaving 14 bases between. CDR3 nucleotide sequence: TGCGCCAGCAGCGTGACCCCTCAGGGAGATACGCAGTATTTT. Amino acids: CASSVTPQGDTQYF.

There are a few counts of this clonotype. The rearrangement uses TRBV12-3 or TRBV12-4 and TRBJ2-1, with 8 bases lining up with TRBD2. The V gene end was trimmed by 4 bases and the J gene end by 10 bases; junction bases not matched to a gene: 6. The CDR3 spans 13 residues. The chain's CDR3 is CASSSSTSGEQFF. The CDR3 DNA sequence: TGTGCCAGCAGTTCCAGCACTAGCGGAGAGCAGTTCTTC.

This clonotype showed up many times. V usage is TRBV4-2 and J usage is TRBJ2-1, with D perhaps TRBD1 or TRBD2 (5 bases each). The germline V gene encodes CDR1 LGHNA and CDR2 YNFKEQ. Trimming removed 1 base from V and 0 bases from J, with 10 bases in between. The length of the CDR3 is 16 residues. This CDR3 is CASSQGMGDSYNEQFF. The DNA for the CDR3 is TGTGCCAGCAGCCAAGGGATGGGGGACTCCTACAATGAGCAGTTCTTC.

In its sample, this clonotype was seen many times. This chain links TRBV7-2 with TRBJ1-4; weak D call: TRBD1 (6 bases). Germline CDR1 and CDR2: SGHTA and FQGNSA. This CDR3 spans 15 amino acids. The V end was cut by 4 bases, the J end by 7 bases, with 16 bases between. DNA of the CDR3: TGTGCCAGCAGCTCGGCGAGGGGGGAAAGTGAAAAACTGTTTTTT. Translating it yields CASSSARGESEKLFF.

This clonotype was seen ten or more times. The V call is TRBV7-2, the J call TRBJ2-3; the D is unclear. V lost 2 bases to trimming and J lost 4 bases, with 7 bases between them. The CDR3 spans 13 residues. Germline loops: CDR1 SGHTA, CDR2 FQGNSA. CDR3: CASSLISPDTQYF. In nucleotides, the CDR3 is TGTGCCAGCAGCTTAATCAGTCCAGATACGCAGTATTTT.

This clonotype came up many times. The V gene is TRBV18, the J gene TRBJ1-1, with D possibly matching TRBD1 (5 bases). The V gene lost 2 bases and the J gene lost 3 bases, with 10 bases spanning the gap. The CDR3 runs 14 residues. Per germline, CDR1 KGHSH and CDR2 LQKENI. The CDR3 loop is CASSPSGGDTEAFF. CDR3 in DNA: TGTGCCAGCTCACCATCGGGGGGAGACACTGAAGCTTTCTTT.

This clonotype is labeled medium-sized. The genes are TRBV7-2 and TRBJ1-6; 8 nucleotides match TRBD1. CDR1 is SGHTA, CDR2 FQGNSA, per germline. The trim removed 4 bases at V and 14 bases at J, leaving 10 bases unmatched. The CDR3 sequence is 14 residues long. In DNA form, the CDR3 reads TGTGCCAGCAGCTCAGGACAGGGCACTACGGCCCTCCACTTT. This codes for CASSSGQGTTALHF.

This clonotype is categorized as medium-sized. The gene calls are TRBV6-2 or TRBV6-3 and TRBJ2-3; D is ambiguous. V gave up 2 bases and J gave up 6 bases, with 6 bases separating them. This CDR3 contains 12 residues. Germline-derived CDR1 and CDR2 are MNHEY and SVGEGT. CDR3 nucleotides: TGTGCCAGCAGTTACCCAGCTGATACGCAGTATTTT. Translated: CASSYPADTQYF.

This clonotype has a count of ten or more. The rearrangement joins TRBV10-3 to TRBJ2-5, with 8 bases fitting TRBD1. V was clipped by 0 bases and J by 11 bases; unmatched bases: 2. The germline CDR1 and CDR2 sequences are ENHRY and SYGVKD. CDR3 size: 12 residues. CDR3 sequence reads: CAISESRTGQYF. CDR3 bases: TGTGCCATCAGTGAGTCGAGGACAGGGCAGTACTTC.

Ten or more counts support this clonotype. The rearrangement joins TRBV5-1 to TRBJ1-1; no definite D call. There are 14 residues in the CDR3. Per the germline V gene, CDR1 is SGHRS and CDR2 is YFSETQ. V lost 2 bases and J lost 0, with 8 bases in between. This chain's CDR3 is CASSFGLLNTEAFF. CDR3 DNA: TGCGCCAGCAGCTTTGGCCTCTTGAACACTGAAGCTTTCTTT. The full variable domain, completed using reference TRBV5-1 and TRBJ1-1, is KAGVTQTPRYLIKTRGQQVTLSCSPISGHRSVSWYQQTPGQGLQFLFEYFSETQRNKGNFPGRFSGRQFSNSRSEMNVSTLELGDSALYLCASSFGLLNTEAFFGQGTRLTVV.